This T cell receptor beta chain was sequenced during a study of cytomegalovirus exposure and HLA in healthy donors. 13 Jbeta primers and 60 Vbeta primers were used for the PCR. The table came from immunoSEQ multiplex PCR; TCRdb's copy has only in-frame clones and leaves some out. The sample yields 130,000 to 150,000 clones, roughly 74% seen once. The TCR sequence derives from a woman aged 18-29 years in good health and CMV-seropositive. The material sequenced was PBMCs.

As DNA, the CDR3 is TGCGCCAGTTCCAGGGGGGTTGACACCGGGGAGCTGTTTTTT. This sequence encodes CASSRGVDTGELFF. The J gene is TRBJ2-2, the V gene TRBV10-2; D possibly corresponds to TRBD1 (7 bases). The germline V gene encodes CDR1 WSHSY and CDR2 SAAADI. This CDR3 contains 14 residues. V gave up 9 bases and J gave up 3 bases, with 14 bases separating them.